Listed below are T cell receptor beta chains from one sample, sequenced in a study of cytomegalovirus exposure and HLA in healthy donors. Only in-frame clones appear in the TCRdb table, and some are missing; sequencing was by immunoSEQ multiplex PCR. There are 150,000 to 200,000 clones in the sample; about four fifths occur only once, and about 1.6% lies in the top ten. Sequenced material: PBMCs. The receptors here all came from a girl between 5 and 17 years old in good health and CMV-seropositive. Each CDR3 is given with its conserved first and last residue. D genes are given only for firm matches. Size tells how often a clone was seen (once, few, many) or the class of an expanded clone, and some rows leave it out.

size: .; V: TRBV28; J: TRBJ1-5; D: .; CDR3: CASSSGRRGYQPQHF; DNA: TGTGCCAGCAGTTCCGGGAGGAGGGGGTATCAGCCCCAGCATTTT
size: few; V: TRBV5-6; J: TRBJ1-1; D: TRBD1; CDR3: CASSLGQGGAFF; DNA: TGTGCCAGCAGCCTCGGACAGGGGGGAGCTTTCTTT
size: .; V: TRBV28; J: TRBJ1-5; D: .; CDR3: CASSPNQPQHF; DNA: TGTGCCAGCAGCCCAAATCAGCCCCAGCATTTT
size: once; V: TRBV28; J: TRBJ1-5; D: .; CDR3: CASSLGGAGQPQHF; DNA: TGTGCCAGCAGTTTAGGGGGCGCGGGTCAGCCCCAGCATTTT
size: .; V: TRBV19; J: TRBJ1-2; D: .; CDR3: CASIGSSDVGYGYTF; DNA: TGTGCCAGTATCGGGAGCAGCGATGTTGGGTATGGCTACACCTTC
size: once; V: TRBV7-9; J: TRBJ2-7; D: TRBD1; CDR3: CASSPPGQGGYEQYF; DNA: TGTGCCAGCAGCCCCCCCGGACAGGGTGGTTACGAGCAGTACTTC
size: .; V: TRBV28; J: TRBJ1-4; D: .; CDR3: CATHNSWEKLFF; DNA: TGTGCCACCCACAATTCGTGGGAAAAACTGTTTTTT
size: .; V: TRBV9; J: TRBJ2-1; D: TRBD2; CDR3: CASSVVLAGVGEQFF; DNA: TGTGCCAGCAGCGTAGTACTAGCGGGGGTGGGTGAGCAGTTCTTC
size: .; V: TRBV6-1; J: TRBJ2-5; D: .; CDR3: CAGGLWEDLETQYF; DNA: TGTGCCGGGGGGTTATGGGAGGATCTAGAGACCCAGTACTTC
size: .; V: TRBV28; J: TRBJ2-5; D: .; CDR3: CASSLGNREETQYF; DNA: TGTGCCAGCAGTTTGGGTAACAGGGAAGAGACCCAGTACTTC
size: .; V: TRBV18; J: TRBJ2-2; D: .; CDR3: CASSPPLGWREATGELFF; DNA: TGTGCCAGCTCACCACCTCTCGGCTGGAGGGAGGCCACCGGGGAGCTGTTTTTT
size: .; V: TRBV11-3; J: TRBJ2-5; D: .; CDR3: CASSFGLQETQYF; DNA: TGTGCCAGCAGCTTCGGTCTCCAAGAGACCCAGTACTTC
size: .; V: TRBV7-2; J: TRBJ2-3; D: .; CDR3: CASSFRGASTDTQYF; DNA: TGTGCCAGCAGCTTTCGGGGAGCTAGCACAGATACGCAGTATTTT
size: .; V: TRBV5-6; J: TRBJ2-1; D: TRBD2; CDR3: CASSLGRGGRNEQFF; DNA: TGTGCCAGCAGCTTGGGACGGGGGGGCAGGAATGAGCAGTTCTTC
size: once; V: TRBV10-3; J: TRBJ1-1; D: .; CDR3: CAISESRGEAFF; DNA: TGTGCCATCAGTGAGTCAAGGGGTGAAGCTTTCTTT
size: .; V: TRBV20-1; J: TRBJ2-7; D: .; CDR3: CSASGAYEQYF; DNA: TGCAGTGCTAGCGGAGCCTACGAGCAGTACTTC
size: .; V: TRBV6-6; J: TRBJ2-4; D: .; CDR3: CASSYSTAKNIQYF; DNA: TGTGCCAGCAGTTACTCGACAGCAAAAAACATTCAGTACTTC
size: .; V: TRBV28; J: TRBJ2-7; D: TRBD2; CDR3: CASSLSLAASYEQYF; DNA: TGTGCCAGCAGTTTATCTCTAGCGGCCTCCTACGAGCAGTACTTC
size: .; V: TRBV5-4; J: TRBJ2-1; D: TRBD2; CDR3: CASSLLAGVYNKQFF; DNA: TGTGCCAGCAGCTTGCTAGCGGGGGTGTACAATAAGCAGTTCTTC
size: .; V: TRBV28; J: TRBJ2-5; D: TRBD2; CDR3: CASSPSGLASETQYF; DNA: TGTGCCAGCAGTCCTTCGGGACTAGCGTCGGAGACCCAGTACTTC
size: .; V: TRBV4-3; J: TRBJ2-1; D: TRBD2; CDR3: CASSLVSGGLYNEQFF; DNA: TGCGCCAGCAGCCTCGTTAGCGGGGGCCTTTACAATGAGCAGTTCTTC
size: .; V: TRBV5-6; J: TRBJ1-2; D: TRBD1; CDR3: CASSTLWDSSYGYTF; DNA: TGTGCCAGCAGTACACTTTGGGACAGCAGTTATGGCTACACCTTC
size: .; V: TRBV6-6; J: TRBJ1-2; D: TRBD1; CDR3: CASSYLETGVGYTF; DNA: TGTGCCAGCAGTTACTTGGAAACAGGGGTTGGCTACACCTTC
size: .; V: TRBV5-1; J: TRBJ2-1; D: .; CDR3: CASSLDTRPPYNEQFF; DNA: TGCGCCAGCAGCCTCGACACACGTCCGCCCTACAATGAGCAGTTCTTC
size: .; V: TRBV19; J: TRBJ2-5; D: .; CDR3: CASSIEEETQYF; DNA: TGTGCCAGTAGTATAGAAGAGGAGACCCAGTACTTC
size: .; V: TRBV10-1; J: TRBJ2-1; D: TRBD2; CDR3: CASSEAGGFWNEQFF; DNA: TGCGCCAGCAGTGAGGCGGGGGGGTTCTGGAATGAGCAGTTCTTC
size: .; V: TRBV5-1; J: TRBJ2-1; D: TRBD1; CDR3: CASSLGQGGEQFF; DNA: TGCGCCAGCAGCTTGGGACAGGGGGGAGAGCAGTTCTTC
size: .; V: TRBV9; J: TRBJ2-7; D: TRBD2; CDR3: CASSPGLAGGREQYF; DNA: TGTGCCAGCAGTCCGGGACTAGCGGGGGGGCGTGAGCAGTACTTC
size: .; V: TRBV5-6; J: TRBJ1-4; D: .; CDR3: CASSLRGGEEKLFF; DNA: TGTGCCAGCAGCTTGAGGGGAGGGGAGGAAAAACTGTTTTTT
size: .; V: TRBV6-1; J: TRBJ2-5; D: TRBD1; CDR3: CASRLDRVQETQYF; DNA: TGTGCCAGCAGATTGGACAGGGTCCAAGAGACCCAGTACTTC
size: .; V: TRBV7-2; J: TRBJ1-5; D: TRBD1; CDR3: CASSPDRVGDNQPQHF; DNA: TGTGCCAGCAGCCCCGACAGGGTCGGGGACAATCAGCCCCAGCATTTT
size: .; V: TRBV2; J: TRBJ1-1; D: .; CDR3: CASREGGLVKVETEAFF; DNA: TGTGCCAGCCGGGAGGGGGGACTAGTAAAGGTGGAAACTGAAGCTTTCTTT
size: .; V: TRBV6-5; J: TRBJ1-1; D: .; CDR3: CASRDSGNTEAFF; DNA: TGTGCCAGCAGGGACAGCGGGAACACTGAAGCTTTCTTT
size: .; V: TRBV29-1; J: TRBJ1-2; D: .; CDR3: CSVGPGTDGYTF; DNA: TGCAGCGTGGGACCTGGGACTGATGGCTACACCTTC
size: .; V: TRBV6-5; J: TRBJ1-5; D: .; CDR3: CASSLAQGGANQPQHF; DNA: TGTGCCAGCAGTTTAGCTCAGGGTGGGGCCAATCAGCCCCAGCATTTT
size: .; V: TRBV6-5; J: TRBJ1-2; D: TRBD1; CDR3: CASNWDRDYGYTF; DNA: TGTGCCAGCAATTGGGACAGGGACTATGGCTACACCTTC
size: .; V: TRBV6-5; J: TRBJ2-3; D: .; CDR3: CASSYSSSTDTQYF; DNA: TGTGCCAGCAGTTATAGCTCTAGCACAGATACGCAGTATTTT
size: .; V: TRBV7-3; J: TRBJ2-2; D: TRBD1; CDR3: CASSPDPKATGSGELFF; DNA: TGTGCCAGCAGCCCGGACCCCAAAGCGACAGGGTCCGGGGAGCTGTTTTTT
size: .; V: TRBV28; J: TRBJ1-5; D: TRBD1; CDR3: CASRRPGTASNQPQHF; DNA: TGTGCCAGCAGACGACCCGGGACAGCAAGCAATCAGCCCCAGCATTTT
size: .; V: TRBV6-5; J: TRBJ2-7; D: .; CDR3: CASGGDPDEQYF; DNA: TGTGCCAGCGGGGGCGATCCGGACGAGCAGTACTTC
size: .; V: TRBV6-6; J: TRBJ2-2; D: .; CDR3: CASSYSPGTGELFF; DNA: TGTGCCAGCAGTTACTCACCAGGGACCGGGGAGCTGTTTTTT
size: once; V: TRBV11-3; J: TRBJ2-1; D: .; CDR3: CASSSYWTTYNEQFF; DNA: TGTGCCAGCAGCTCCTACTGGACTACCTACAATGAGCAGTTCTTC
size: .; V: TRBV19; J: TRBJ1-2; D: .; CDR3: CASSIGLQGDYGYTF; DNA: TGTGCCAGTAGTATAGGTCTTCAGGGTGACTATGGCTACACCTTC
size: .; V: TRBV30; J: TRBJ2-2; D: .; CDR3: CAWSVRYTGGTGELFF; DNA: TGTGCCTGGAGTGTAAGGTACACCGGCGGCACCGGGGAGCTGTTTTTT
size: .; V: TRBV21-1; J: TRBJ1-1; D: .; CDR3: CASSNGDRRNTEAFF; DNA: TGTGCCAGCAGCAACGGGGACAGGCGGAACACTGAAGCTTTCTTT
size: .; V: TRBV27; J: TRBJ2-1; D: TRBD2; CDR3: CASSLWGLAGDEQFF; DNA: TGTGCCAGCAGCCTCTGGGGCCTAGCGGGGGATGAGCAGTTCTTC
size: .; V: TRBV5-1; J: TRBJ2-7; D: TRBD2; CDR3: CASRDLAGTYEQYF; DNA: TGCGCCAGCAGGGACCTAGCGGGGACCTACGAGCAGTACTTC